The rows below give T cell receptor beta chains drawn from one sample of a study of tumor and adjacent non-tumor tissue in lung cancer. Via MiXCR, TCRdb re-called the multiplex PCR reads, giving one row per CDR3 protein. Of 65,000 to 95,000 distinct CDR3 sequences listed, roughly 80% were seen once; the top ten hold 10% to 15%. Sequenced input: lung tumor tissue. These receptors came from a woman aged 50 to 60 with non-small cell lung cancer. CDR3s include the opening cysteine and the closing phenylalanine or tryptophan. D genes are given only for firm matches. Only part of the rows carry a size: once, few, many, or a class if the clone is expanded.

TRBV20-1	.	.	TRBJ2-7	CSARTGQVAYEQYF	TGCAGTGCAAGAACCGGGCAGGTCGCCTACGAGCAGTACTTC
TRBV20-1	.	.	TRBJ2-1	CIARIPGRPGEQFF	TGCATTGCTAGGATCCCAGGACGGCCGGGGGAGCAGTTCTTC
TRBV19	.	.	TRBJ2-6	CASSWWQGGFSGANVLTF	TGTGCCAGTAGTTGGTGGCAGGGGGGTTTTTCTGGGGCCAACGTCCTGACTTTC
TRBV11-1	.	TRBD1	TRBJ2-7	CASSSRDRNEYKQYF	TGTGCCAGCAGCTCAAGGGACAGGAACGAGTACAAACAGTACTTC
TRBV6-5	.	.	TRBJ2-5	CARSHISETQYF	TGTGCCCGCAGTCACATCTCAGAGACCCAGTACTTC
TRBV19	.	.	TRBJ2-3	CASSTPSGGGADTQYF	TGTGCCAGTAGTACACCGAGCGGAGGGGGGGCAGATACGCAGTATTTT
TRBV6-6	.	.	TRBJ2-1	CASTYARTDLYKQFF	TGTGCCAGCACCTACGCCAGGACAGACCTTTACAAGCAGTTCTTC
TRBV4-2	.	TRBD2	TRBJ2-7	CASSQDLAGVYEQYF	TGTGCCAGTAGCCAAGATCTAGCGGGAGTGTACGAGCAGTACTTC
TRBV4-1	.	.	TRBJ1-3	CASILYTSTGNTIYF	TGCGCCAGCATCCTATACACCTCAACTGGAAACACCATATATTTT
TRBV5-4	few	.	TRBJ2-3	CASSLGGLAISTDTHYF	TGTGCCAGCAGCCTGGGCGGTCTAGCGATCAGCACAGATACGCATTATTTT
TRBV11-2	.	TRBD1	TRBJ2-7	CAGSFGTVVTYERYF	TGTGCCGGCAGCTTCGGGACAGTGGTTACCTACGAGCGGTACTTC
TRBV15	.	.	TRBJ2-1	CATSRVDTWTYNEQFF	TGTGCCACCAGCAGAGTAGACACTTGGACCTACAATGAGCAGTTCTTC
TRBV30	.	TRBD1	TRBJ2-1	CAWMARGWGNEQFF	TGTGCCTGGATGGCCAGGGGGTGGGGTAATGAGCAGTTCTTC
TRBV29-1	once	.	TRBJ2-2	CRVLTGELFF	TGCAGGGTACTAACCGGGGAGCTGTTTTTT
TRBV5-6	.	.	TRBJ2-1	CASSLRAIEQFF	TGTGCCAGCAGCTTGAGGGCAATTGAACAGTTCTTC
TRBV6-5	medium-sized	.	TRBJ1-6	CASGRQDNSPLHF	TGTGCCAGCGGGCGACAGGATAATTCACCCCTCCACTTT
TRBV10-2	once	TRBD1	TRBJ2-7	CAGSERDRISYEQYF	TGCGCCGGCAGTGAGAGGGACAGAATTTCCTACGAGCAGTACTTC
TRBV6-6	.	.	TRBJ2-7	CASSYSSRNEQYF	TGTGCCAGCAGTTACTCGTCTAGGAACGAGCAGTACTTC
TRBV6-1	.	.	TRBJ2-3	CASTTRVSTDTQYF	TGTGCCAGCACTACTCGGGTCTCAACAGATACGCAGTATTTT
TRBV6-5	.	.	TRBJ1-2	CARWSIRGNYGYTF	TGTGCCCGCTGGTCGATCAGGGGAAACTATGGCTACACCTTC
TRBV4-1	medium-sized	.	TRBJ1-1	CASSQDQYRMNTEAFF	TGCGCCAGCAGCCAAGATCAGTACAGGATGAACACTGAAGCTTTCTTT
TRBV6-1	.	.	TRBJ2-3	CASSVSTGSTDTQYF	TGTGCCAGCAGTGTTAGTACCGGGAGTACAGATACGCAGTATTTC